This is a list of T cell receptor beta chains from one sample in a study of T-cell memory formation after mild COVID-19. TCRdb called the 5' RACE reads again in MiXCR, with one record for every CDR3 protein. The sample carries around 250,000 distinct CDR3 sequences, approximately 15% recorded once. Sequencing was carried out using PBMCs or a T cell subset sorted from them (not recorded which). These receptor sequences come from an adult woman who had mild COVID-19 (a few samples of this study predate the infection). Cell type and time point are not known. Each CDR3 is given with its conserved first and last residue. Each record gives: J gene, clone size, D gene, V gene, CDR3 length, CDR3 DNA, CDR3 protein. D genes are given only for firm matches. Rows may omit the clone size; those that give it use once, few, many or a size class.

TRBJ1-2 | few | NA | TRBV6-5 | 14 | TGTGCCAGCAGTTACTCGATGGGCGGGCCTGGCTACACCTTC | CASSYSMGGPGYTF
TRBJ2-3 | NA | TRBD2 | TRBV7-3 | 15 | TGTGCCAGCAGCTTGGGCGGGAGAGAATCAGATACGCAGTATTTT | CASSLGGRESDTQYF
TRBJ2-1 | NA | NA | TRBV7-9 | 13 | TGTGCCAGCAGCTTTTTACACGGCAATGAGCAGTTCTTC | CASSFLHGNEQFF
TRBJ2-1 | NA | TRBD2 | TRBV7-2 | 14 | TGTGCCAGCTGCCAAGGGAGGACTAGCTATGAGCAGTTCTTC | CASCQGRTSYEQFF
TRBJ2-2 | NA | NA | TRBV7-3 | 15 | TGTGCCAGCAGACAGGGCCGGGAGGAAACCGGGGAGCTGTTTTTT | CASRQGREETGELFF
TRBJ2-3 | few | NA | TRBV20-1 | 16 | TGCAGTGCTAGAAAAACCGGGACCATCTACACAGATACGCAGTATTTT | CSARKTGTIYTDTQYF
TRBJ2-7 | few | TRBD2 | TRBV20-1 | 13 | TGCAGTGCTGCGGGACTAGCGGGCCACGAGCAGTACTTC | CSAAGLAGHEQYF
TRBJ2-7 | many | TRBD1 | TRBV29-1 | 14 | TGCAGCGCCTCACGGACAGGGCGGGTTGGCGAGCAGTACTTC | CSASRTGRVGEQYF
TRBJ2-7 | many | NA | TRBV7-2 | 13 | TGTGCCAGCAGCTTAAACCCCGCCTACGAGCAGTACTTC | CASSLNPAYEQYF
TRBJ2-1 | NA | TRBD1 | TRBV7-9 | 19 | TGTGCCAGCAGCCCCGGGACAGGGTTTAATTTGCTTGTCTACAATGAGCAGTTCTTC | CASSPGTGFNLLVYNEQFF
TRBJ1-2 | few | NA | TRBV4-1 | 14 | TGCGCCAGCAGGACTCCCGGCAGGAACTATGGCTACACCTTC | CASRTPGRNYGYTF
TRBJ2-1 | NA | TRBD2 | TRBV3-1 | 16 | TGTGCCAGCAGCCAAAGCGGGGCAGGGTCCTACAATGAGCAGTTCTTC | CASSQSGAGSYNEQFF
TRBJ1-1 | NA | NA | TRBV10-3 | 14 | TGTGCCATCAGTGAGTCACCGATGAACACTGAAGCTTTCTTT | CAISESPMNTEAFF
TRBJ1-2 | NA | NA | TRBV2 | 14 | TGTGCCAGCAGCGCCGAAATTAGGGTGGGAGGCTACACCTTC | CASSAEIRVGGYTF
TRBJ2-3 | NA | TRBD2 | TRBV15 | 14 | TGTGCCACCGAGCCGGGACTAGCTGCAGATACGCAGTATTTT | CATEPGLAADTQYF
TRBJ2-3 | few | NA | TRBV4-2 | 17 | TGTGCCAGCAGCCAAGAGGGGACCTCTAGGGTCACAGATACGCAGTATTTT | CASSQEGTSRVTDTQYF
TRBJ2-1 | NA | NA | TRBV14 | 16 | TGTGCCAGCAGCCAAGGAAAGGCGGGCCCGTACAATGAGCAGTTCTTC | CASSQGKAGPYNEQFF
TRBJ2-4 | few | TRBD1 | TRBV12-3/TRBV12-4 | 15 | TGTGCCAGCAGTATAGAGGGGGCCAGGGGAAACATTCAGTACTTC | CASSIEGARGNIQYF
TRBJ2-1 | NA | TRBD2 | TRBV9 | 15 | TGTGCCAGCAGCGTCGAGGCGGGAGTTAGGAATGAGCAGTTCTTC | CASSVEAGVRNEQFF
TRBJ1-5 | few | TRBD1 | TRBV27 | 15 | TGTGCCAGCAGAATGGGACAGGCTAGCAATCAGCCCCAGCATTTT | CASRMGQASNQPQHF
TRBJ2-7 | few | NA | TRBV4-2 | 17 | TGTGCCAGCAGCCAAGGAGTAGCCGGAACTAGCCTCTACGAGCAGTACTTC | CASSQGVAGTSLYEQYF
TRBJ2-1 | few | NA | TRBV6-2/TRBV6-3 | 14 | TGTGCCAGCAGCCGAGGACGGTCCTACAATGAGCAGTTCTTC | CASSRGRSYNEQFF
TRBJ2-7 | few | NA | TRBV7-8 | 12 | TGTGCCAGCAGCTTGGGGATCCACGAGCAGTACTTC | CASSLGIHEQYF
TRBJ1-1 | few | TRBD1 | TRBV9 | 15 | TGTGCCAGCAGCGTAGGGGGCAGGGGGGACACTGAAGCTTTCTTT | CASSVGGRGDTEAFF
TRBJ2-7 | few | TRBD1 | TRBV20-1 | 15 | TGCAGTGCTAGCGGGACAGACTTAAAATCCTACGAGCAGTACTTC | CSASGTDLKSYEQYF
TRBJ2-2 | NA | NA | TRBV20-1 | 15 | TGCAGTGCTAGAGATCCTCAAGGAGGGGGTCGGGAGCTGTTTTTT | CSARDPQGGGRELFF
TRBJ1-3 | few | NA | TRBV12-3/TRBV12-4 | 18 | TGTGCCAGCAGTTTAGAGTATCGTACAGACCTCTCTGGAAACACCATATATTTT | CASSLEYRTDLSGNTIYF
TRBJ1-1 | few | TRBD1 | TRBV19 | 17 | TGTGCCAGTAGGCCGGGACAGGCGATTAAATTGAACACTGAAGCTTTCTTT | CASRPGQAIKLNTEAFF
TRBJ2-2 | NA | NA | TRBV5-1 | 17 | TGCGCCAGCAGCTGGGGGGATAATACCGCGAACACCGGGGAGCTGTTTTTT | CASSWGDNTANTGELFF
TRBJ2-1 | few | TRBD2 | TRBV5-1 | 20 | TGCGCCAGCAGCTCGCTAGCGGGTGGGGGGCGAACTAGCTCCTACAATGAGCAGTTCTTC | CASSSLAGGGRTSSYNEQFF
TRBJ2-7 | few | TRBD1 | TRBV7-9 | 12 | TGTGCCAGCAGCATACAGGGGTACGAGCAGTACTTC | CASSIQGYEQYF
TRBJ2-5 | NA | TRBD2 | TRBV27 | 15 | TGTGCCAGCAGCCTCCAGGGACTAGCGGCAGAGACCCAGTACTTC | CASSLQGLAAETQYF
TRBJ2-4 | few | TRBD2 | TRBV2 | 14 | TGTGCCAGCAGTTTAGCGGGAGCCAAAAACATTCAGTACTTC | CASSLAGAKNIQYF
TRBJ2-2 | NA | TRBD2 | TRBV6-2/TRBV6-3 | 19 | TGTGCCAGCAGTTACTCTTGGACTAGCGGCGGGGGCGGCACCGGGGAGCTGTTTTTT | CASSYSWTSGGGGTGELFF
TRBJ1-1 | NA | NA | TRBV18 | 16 | TGTGCCAGCTCACCACCGTTGCGGGCCATGAACACTGAAGCTTTCTTT | CASSPPLRAMNTEAFF
TRBJ2-3 | NA | NA | TRBV27 | 18 | TGTGCCAGCAGTTTTTCCCGCAGAGGGGCGTTTCGCACAGATACGCAGTATTTT | CASSFSRRGAFRTDTQYF
TRBJ2-1 | NA | TRBD1 | TRBV24-1 | 14 | TGTGCCACCACTGGGACAGCGGATTACAATGAGCAGTTCTTC | CATTGTADYNEQFF
TRBJ1-2 | few | NA | TRBV7-9 | 13 | TGTGCCAGCAGCTTAGCAGCCGGACCATACTACACCTTC | CASSLAAGPYYTF
TRBJ2-3 | NA | NA | TRBV5-1 | 16 | TGCGCCAGCAGCTTGGGGGGGCGCGGGAGCACAGATACGCAGTATTTT | CASSLGGRGSTDTQYF
TRBJ2-6 | NA | NA | TRBV24-1 | 13 | TGTGCCATTCAGTACTCTGGGGCCAACGTCCTGACTTTC | CAIQYSGANVLTF
TRBJ2-7 | NA | TRBD1 | TRBV5-5 | 13 | TGTGCCAGCAGGTCCGGGACAGGGGGCCAGCAGTACTTC | CASRSGTGGQQYF
TRBJ1-2 | NA | NA | TRBV20-1 | 15 | TGCAGTGCGGAGTTGGTTAGTTCAGGGGATAATGGCTACACCTTC | CSAELVSSGDNGYTF
TRBJ1-4 | NA | NA | TRBV18 | 13 | TGTGCCAGCTCAGCAGGGGACTCTTCCCCCTTGTTTTTT | CASSAGDSSPLFF
TRBJ2-5 | NA | NA | TRBV25-1 | 14 | TGTGCCAGCAGTCTAGGACGGTTAATGGAGACCCAGTACTTC | CASSLGRLMETQYF
TRBJ2-3 | few | TRBD2 | TRBV7-2 | 15 | TGTGCCAGCAGCGTCACTAGCGGGGGGGCTCATACGCAGTATTTT | CASSVTSGGAHTQYF